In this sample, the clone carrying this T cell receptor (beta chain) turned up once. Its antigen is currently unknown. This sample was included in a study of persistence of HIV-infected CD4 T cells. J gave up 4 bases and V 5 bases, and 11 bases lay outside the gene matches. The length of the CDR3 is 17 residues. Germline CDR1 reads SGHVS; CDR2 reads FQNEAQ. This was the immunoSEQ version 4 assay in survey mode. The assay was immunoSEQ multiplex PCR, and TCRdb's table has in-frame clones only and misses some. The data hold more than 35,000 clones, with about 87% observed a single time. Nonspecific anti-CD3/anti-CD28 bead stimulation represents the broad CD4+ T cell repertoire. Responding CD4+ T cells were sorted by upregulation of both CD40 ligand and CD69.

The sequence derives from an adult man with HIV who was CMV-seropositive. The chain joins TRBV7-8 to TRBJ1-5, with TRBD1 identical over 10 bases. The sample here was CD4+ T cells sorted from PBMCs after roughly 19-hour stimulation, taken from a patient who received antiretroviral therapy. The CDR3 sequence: CASSMGQGMRGNQPQHF. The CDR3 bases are TGTGCCAGCAGCATGGGACAGGGGATGCGGGGAAATCAGCCCCAGCATTTT.